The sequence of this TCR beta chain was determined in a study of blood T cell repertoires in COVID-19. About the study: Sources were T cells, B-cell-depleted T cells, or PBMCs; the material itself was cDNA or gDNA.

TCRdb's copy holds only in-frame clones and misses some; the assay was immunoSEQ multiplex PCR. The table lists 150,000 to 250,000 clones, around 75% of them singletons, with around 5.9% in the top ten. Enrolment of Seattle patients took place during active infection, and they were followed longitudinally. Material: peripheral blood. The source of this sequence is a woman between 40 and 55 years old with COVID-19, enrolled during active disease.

Written as DNA, the CDR3 is TGTGCCAGCGGGCATTCCACAGATACGCAGTATTTT. Translation: CASGHSTDTQYF. V and J are TRBV11-2 and TRBJ2-3; D call uncertain. The germline V gene has CDR1 SGHAT and CDR2 FQNNGV. The CDR3 totals 12 residues. Trimming stripped 8 bases from V and 2 bases from J, with 8 bases between.